A selection of T cell receptor beta chains follows, all from one sample in a study of blood T cell repertoires in COVID-19. The data were produced by immunoSEQ multiplex PCR, yet TCRdb's version contains in-frame clones alone and is incomplete. The sample shows some 300,000 clones, 85% to 90% of them seen only once. The sample comprised peripheral blood. The receptors come from a woman aged 40 to 50 with COVID-19, enrolled during active disease. The CDR3 runs from the conserved cysteine through the conserved F or W. The order of the fields is D gene, J gene, V gene, clone size, CDR3 protein, CDR3 DNA. The D gene is left open where the match is weak. Rows give clone size only sometimes, using once, few, many, or a class for an expanded clone.

.,TRBJ1-3,TRBV7-2,.,CASSPRTYRVENTIYF,TGTGCCAGCAGCCCTCGGACATATAGAGTGGAAAACACCATATATTTT
.,TRBJ1-2,TRBV5-6,.,CASSRRDKTTGYTF,TGTGCCAGCAGCCGCCGGGACAAGACGACTGGCTACACCTTC
.,TRBJ1-2,TRBV28,.,CASSPPPTGPRGYTF,TGTGCCAGCAGTCCACCCCCGACAGGCCCCAGGGGCTACACCTTC
TRBD1,TRBJ2-1,TRBV7-2,.,CASRKRQGHNEQFF,TGTGCCAGCAGGAAAAGACAGGGCCACAATGAGCAGTTCTTC
.,TRBJ1-1,TRBV27,.,CASRQYRDMNTEAFF,TGTGCCAGCAGACAGTACAGGGATATGAACACTGAAGCTTTCTTT
.,TRBJ1-2,TRBV18,.,CASSPSTGAYYGYTF,TGTGCCAGCTCACCTTCGACAGGCGCCTACTATGGCTACACCTTC
TRBD1,TRBJ1-1,TRBV11-1,.,CASSPGQASTEAFF,TGTGCCAGCAGCCCCGGACAGGCGAGCACTGAAGCTTTCTTT
TRBD1,TRBJ1-1,TRBV5-8,.,CASSLDRGEAFF,TGTGCCAGCAGCTTGGACAGGGGTGAAGCTTTCTTT
.,TRBJ1-2,TRBV25-1,.,CASNSGTQGYTF,TGTGCCAGCAACTCCGGGACTCAAGGCTACACCTTC
.,TRBJ2-3,TRBV3-1/TRBV3-2,.,CASSQDQGSTDTQYF,TGTGCCAGCAGCCAAGATCAGGGAAGCACAGATACGCAGTATTTT
TRBD1,TRBJ2-7,TRBV18,once,CASSPNHRGRFEQYF,TGTGCCAGCTCACCGAACCACAGGGGGCGGTTCGAGCAGTACTTC
.,TRBJ2-6,TRBV24-1,.,CATSVTGANVLTF,TGTGCCACCAGTGTAACTGGGGCCAACGTCCTGACTTTC
TRBD2,TRBJ2-7,TRBV5-8,.,CASSLGLAIYEQYF,TGTGCCAGCAGCTTGGGACTAGCCATTTACGAGCAGTACTTC
TRBD1,TRBJ1-1,TRBV7-2,.,CASSRPGGTEAFF,TGTGCCAGCAGCCGCCCAGGGGGCACTGAAGCTTTCTTT
.,TRBJ1-2,TRBV2,.,CASSAEGDGYTF,TGTGCCAGCAGTGCAGAAGGGGATGGCTACACCTTC
TRBD1,TRBJ1-2,TRBV27,few,CASSFWDSENKNYGYTF,TGTGCCAGCAGTTTTTGGGACAGTGAAAATAAGAACTATGGCTACACCTTC
TRBD1,TRBJ1-1,TRBV5-1,.,CASSLGRDRAVQTFEAFF,TGCGCCAGCAGCTTGGGCCGGGACAGGGCTGTACAAACGTTTGAAGCTTTCTTT
TRBD1,TRBJ2-1,TRBV30,.,CACEGTGGWYNEQFF,TGTGCCTGCGAGGGGACAGGGGGCTGGTACAATGAGCAGTTCTTC
.,TRBJ1-1,TRBV12-3/TRBV12-4,.,CASSLMGGTEAFF,TGTGCCAGCAGTTTAATGGGGGGCACTGAAGCTTTCTTT
TRBD2,TRBJ2-1,TRBV7-2,.,CASSLTSGGSYNEQFF,TGTGCCAGCAGCTTGACTAGCGGGGGCTCCTACAATGAGCAGTTCTTC
TRBD2,TRBJ2-7,TRBV3-1/TRBV3-2,.,CASRWDLRGGPGGEQYF,TGTGCCAGCAGGTGGGACTTGCGGGGGGGCCCGGGAGGGGAGCAGTACTTC
TRBD1,TRBJ2-7,TRBV3-1/TRBV3-2,.,CASIRTGSYEQYF,TGTGCCAGCATCCGGACAGGCTCCTACGAGCAGTACTTC
.,TRBJ1-5,TRBV19,.,CASRLREAPTQGQPQHF,TGTGCCAGTAGACTCAGGGAAGCTCCCACCCAAGGCCAGCCCCAGCATTTT
.,TRBJ2-7,TRBV3-1/TRBV3-2,.,CASSQENRRSSYEQYF,TGTGCCAGCAGCCAAGAAAACAGGAGAAGCTCCTACGAGCAGTACTTC
TRBD1,TRBJ1-2,TRBV10-3,.,CAIRGTRQGDGYTF,TGTGCCATCAGGGGCACAAGACAGGGCGACGGCTACACCTTC
.,TRBJ1-4,TRBV28,.,CAIAVSRREKLFF,TGTGCCATTGCCGTGTCGCGGCGGGAAAAACTGTTTTTT
TRBD2,TRBJ2-2,TRBV24-1,.,CATSAAGGPTGELFF,TGTGCCACCAGTGCAGCGGGGGGGCCCACCGGGGAGCTGTTTTTT
TRBD2,TRBJ2-1,TRBV5-1,.,CASRGTSGVNEQFF,TGCGCCAGCAGGGGGACTAGCGGCGTCAATGAGCAGTTCTTC
TRBD2,TRBJ2-7,TRBV9,few,CASSKTGTSLLEQYF,TGTGCCAGCAGCAAGACCGGGACTAGCCTGCTCGAGCAGTACTTC
.,TRBJ2-5,TRBV28,.,CASSLIGGRRETQYF,TGTGCCAGCAGTTTAATAGGTGGGAGGCGGGAGACCCAGTACTTC
TRBD1,TRBJ1-4,TRBV5-5,.,CASSAAGTGIEKLFF,TGTGCCAGCAGCGCCGCCGGGACAGGGATTGAAAAACTGTTTTTT
TRBD2,TRBJ2-1,TRBV28,once,CASSLNGLAGGRSYNEQFF,TGTGCCAGCAGTTTAAATGGACTAGCGGGAGGACGTAGCTACAATGAGCAGTTCTTC
TRBD2,TRBJ2-7,TRBV27,.,CASSLVSGSLSEQYF,TGTGCCAGCAGTTTGGTTAGCGGGAGCTTGTCCGAGCAGTACTTC
TRBD1,TRBJ2-3,TRBV29-1,.,CSARDRVGTDTQYF,TGCAGCGCTCGGGACAGGGTCGGCACAGATACGCAGTATTTT
.,TRBJ2-3,TRBV20-1,.,CSASMTVGTDTQYF,TGCAGTGCTAGTATGACAGTAGGCACAGATACGCAGTATTTT
.,TRBJ1-1,TRBV2,.,CASSVMNTEAFF,TGTGCCAGCAGTGTAATGAACACTGAAGCTTTCTTT
.,TRBJ1-2,TRBV18,.,CASSPGAGAMYGYTF,TGTGCCAGCTCACCAGGGGCAGGGGCGATGTATGGCTACACCTTC
TRBD2,TRBJ2-3,TRBV10-3,.,CAISGVLAGSTDTQYF,TGTGCCATCAGTGGAGTACTAGCGGGAAGCACAGATACGCAGTATTTT
.,TRBJ1-5,TRBV12-3/TRBV12-4,.,CASMRAGPQHF,TGTGCCAGCATGCGCGCTGGGCCCCAGCATTTT
.,TRBJ2-3,TRBV7-3,.,CASSVGVFSTDTQYF,TGTGCCAGCAGCGTAGGGGTGTTTAGCACAGATACGCAGTATTTT
.,TRBJ2-7,TRBV5-4,.,CASSSNRDYEQYF,TGTGCCAGCAGCTCGAACAGGGATTACGAGCAGTACTTC
.,TRBJ1-2,TRBV7-9,.,CASSARGSGGYTF,TGTGCCAGCAGCGCCAGGGGAAGCGGTGGCTACACCTTC
.,TRBJ2-7,TRBV11-1,.,CASSLGGATVYEQYF,TGTGCCAGCAGCTTAGGCGGGGCGACCGTATACGAGCAGTACTTC
.,TRBJ2-1,TRBV5-4,.,CASSLPRGKQFF,TGTGCCAGCAGCTTACCGCGGGGAAAGCAGTTCTTC
.,TRBJ1-4,TRBV12-3/TRBV12-4,.,CASSRNEKLFF,TGTGCCAGCAGTCGTAATGAAAAACTGTTTTTT
.,TRBJ1-5,TRBV5-1,.,CASSLAGEGQPQHF,TGCGCCAGCAGCTTGGCAGGGGAGGGTCAGCCCCAGCATTTT
TRBD1,TRBJ2-1,TRBV12-5,.,CASTTRDRGYEQFF,TGTGCTAGTACAACTCGGGACAGGGGATATGAGCAGTTCTTC
TRBD1,TRBJ1-1,TRBV3-1/TRBV3-2,.,CASSLPGQGVNTEAFF,TGTGCCAGCAGCCTCCCAGGACAGGGGGTGAACACTGAAGCTTTCTTT
.,TRBJ1-1,TRBV27,.,CASSRHPAYRVPPNTEAFF,TGTGCCAGCAGCCGTCACCCGGCTTACAGGGTTCCACCGAACACTGAAGCTTTCTTT